What follows is one TCR beta chain and its context. This sample is drawn from a study of early T cells in non-severe SARS-CoV-2 infection. Attachment of unique molecular identifiers was made to individual cDNA molecules. TCRdb used MiXCR to reprocess the 5' RACE reads, holding one entry per CDR3 protein. The sample contains approximately 77,000 distinct CDR3 sequences, 12% of which appear only once. Germline loops: CDR1 MNHEY, CDR2 SVGAGI. The CDR3 has 14 amino acids. V lost 8 bases and J lost 4; bases outside the gene matches: 7. The origin of this receptor is an adult who was a healthcare worker with PCR-confirmed SARS-CoV-2 infection or an uninfected control (not recorded which). The donor label of this sample is uncertain. The chain recombines TRBV6-5 with TRBJ1-3; 8 bases map to TRBD1. The source was whole blood, collected at baseline. The CDR3 sequence: CASATGTGGNTIYF. CDR3 bases: TGTGCCAGCGCTACCGGGACAGGCGGAAACACCATATATTTT.